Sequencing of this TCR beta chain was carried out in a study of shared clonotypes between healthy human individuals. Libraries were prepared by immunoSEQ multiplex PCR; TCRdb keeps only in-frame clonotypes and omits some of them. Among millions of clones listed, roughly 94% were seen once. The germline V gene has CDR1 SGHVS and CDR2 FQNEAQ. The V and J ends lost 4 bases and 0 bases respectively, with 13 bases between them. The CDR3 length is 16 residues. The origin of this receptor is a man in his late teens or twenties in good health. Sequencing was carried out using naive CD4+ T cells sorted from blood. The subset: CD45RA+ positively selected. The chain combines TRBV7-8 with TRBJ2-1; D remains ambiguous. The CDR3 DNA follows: TGTGCCAGCAGCTCGTTTCAGATCAGCTCCTACAATGAGCAGTTCTTC. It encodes CASSSFQISSYNEQFF.